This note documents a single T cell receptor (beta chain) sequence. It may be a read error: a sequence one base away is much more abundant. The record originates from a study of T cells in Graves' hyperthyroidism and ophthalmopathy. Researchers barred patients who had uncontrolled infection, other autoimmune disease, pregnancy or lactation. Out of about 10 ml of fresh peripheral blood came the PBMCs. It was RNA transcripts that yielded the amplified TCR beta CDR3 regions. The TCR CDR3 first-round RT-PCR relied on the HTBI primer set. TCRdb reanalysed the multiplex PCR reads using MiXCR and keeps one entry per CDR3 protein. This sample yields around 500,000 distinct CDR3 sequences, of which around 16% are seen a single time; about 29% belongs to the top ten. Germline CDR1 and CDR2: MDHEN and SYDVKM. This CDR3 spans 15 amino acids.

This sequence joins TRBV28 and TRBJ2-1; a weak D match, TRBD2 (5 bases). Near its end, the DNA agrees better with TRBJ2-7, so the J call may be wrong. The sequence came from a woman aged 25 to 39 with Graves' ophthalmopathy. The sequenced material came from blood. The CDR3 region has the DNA TGTGCCAGCAGTTTATTCGAGACTACCTACAATGAGCAGTACTTC. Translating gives CASSLFETTYNEQYF.